Below, 24 T cell receptor beta chains from the same sample are listed, as sequenced in a study of T cell responses to AZD1222 COVID-19 vaccine. Profiling relied on immunoSEQ multiplex PCR, and the TCRdb table lists in-frame clones only, not all of them. The repertoire holds around 140,000 clones, with 85% to 95% as singletons. Source: peripheral blood, taken on day 0 of AZD1222 vaccination. The receptors derive from an adult in good health.

V is TRBV19 and J is TRBJ2-3; a possible D gene is TRBD1 (8 bases). Per the germline V gene, CDR1 is LNHDA and CDR2 is SQIVND (reference sequence). Trimming removed 8 bases at V and 5 bases at J, with 26 bases between. This CDR3 is built from 17 residues. The CDR3 reads CASPPGPGSGTGDTQYF. As DNA, the CDR3 is TGTGCCAGTCCCCCAGGGCCTGGAAGCGGGACAGGAGATACGCAGTATTTT.

The rearrangement joins TRBV18 to TRBJ1-6, with D unclear. The CDR3 is 19 amino acids. V shed 2 bases and J shed 3 bases, with 20 bases lying between them. Germline CDR1 and CDR2: KGHSH and LQKENI. The CDR3 loop reads CASSPEELRVYLYNSPLHF. CDR3 DNA: TGTGCCAGCTCACCAGAGGAGTTGAGGGTTTACCTCTATAATTCACCCCTCCACTTT.

Only one count was recorded for this clone. The chain joins TRBV15 to TRBJ1-1; the D gene is possibly TRBD1 (6 bases). Trimming removed 1 base at V and 5 bases at J, with 11 bases between. The CDR3 runs 14 residues. Germline CDR1 reads LNHNV; CDR2 reads YYDKDF (reference sequence). CDR3 protein: CATSRGGARTEAFF. The CDR3 bases are TGTGCCACCAGCAGAGGGGGGGCGAGGACTGAAGCTTTCTTT. Complete variable domain (other parts from reference TRBV15 and TRBJ1-1): DAMVIQNPRYQVTQFGKPVTLSCSQTLNHNVMYWYQQKSSQAPKLLFHYYDKDFNNEADTPDNFQSRRPNTSFCFLDIRSPGLGDTAMYLCATSRGGARTEAFFGQGTRLTVV.

V is TRBV2 and J is TRBJ2-5; a weak D match, TRBD2 (6 bases). Germline CDR1 SNHLY, CDR2 FYNNEI. V was clipped by 3 bases and J by 4 bases, with 12 bases between them. CDR3 size: 14 residues. CDR3 nucleotides: TGTGCCAGCAGTGAGGCGGAGGGAATAGAGACCCAGTACTTC. Its translation: CASSEAEGIETQYF.

This sequence joins TRBV5-1 and TRBJ2-7, with TRBD2 matching 9 bases. CDR1 SGHRS and CDR2 YFSETQ come from the germline V gene. Trimming cost V 4 bases and J 2 bases; bases outside gene matches: 10. CDR3 length: 16 residues. CDR3 loop: CASSVTPTSGTYEQYF. In nucleotides, the CDR3 is TGCGCCAGCAGCGTAACCCCGACTAGCGGAACCTACGAGCAGTACTTC.

This chain joins TRBV2 and TRBJ2-2; 14 bases match TRBD2. Germline V CDR1 and CDR2: SNHLY, FYNNEI. The length of the CDR3 is 20 residues. The trim removed 2 bases at V and 2 bases at J, leaving 10 bases unmatched. The CDR3 DNA is TGTGCCAGCAGTGAATTCTCAGGACTAGCGGGAGGTGATAACACCGGGGAGCTGTTTTTT. Protein product: CASSEFSGLAGGDNTGELFF. The complete variable domain, with remaining parts taken from reference TRBV2 and TRBJ2-2, reads EPEVTQTPSHQVTQMGQEVILRCVPISNHLYFYWYRQILGQKVEFLVSFYNNEISEKSEIFDDQFSVERPDGSNFTLKIRSTKLEDSAMYFCASSEFSGLAGGDNTGELFFGEGSRLTVL.

The chain links TRBV29-1 to TRBJ2-7; no definite D call. The CDR3 loop spans 11 amino acids. The V and J ends lost 4 bases and 3 bases respectively, with 7 bases between them. Germline V lookup: CDR1 SQVTM, CDR2 ANQGSEA. The CDR3: CSVVDRYEQYF. The CDR3 bases are TGCAGCGTTGTAGACCGCTACGAGCAGTACTTC.

This clone was seen just once. V usage is TRBV19 and J usage is TRBJ2-3; 9 nucleotides match TRBD1. Germline-derived CDR1 and CDR2 are LNHDA and SQIVND (reference sequence). V gave up 3 bases and J gave up 4 bases; unmatched junction bases: 8. The CDR3 sequence is 16 residues long. CDR3 DNA sequence: TGTGCCAGTAGTATGGAACCGGGACAGGGCGCAGATACGCAGTATTTT. Translation gives CASSMEPGQGADTQYF.

This clone was seen just once. The V call is TRBV2, the J call TRBJ1-5; D remains ambiguous. The length of the CDR3 is 14 residues. V lost 5 bases and J lost 3, with 11 bases in between. CDR1 SNHLY and CDR2 FYNNEI come from the germline V gene. The CDR3 region is CASSPWSANQPQHF. The CDR3 nucleotides are TGTGCCAGCAGTCCCTGGTCCGCCAATCAGCCCCAGCATTTT.

A remark on this clone: Its ends do not fully match the called genes, so a read error is possible. The chain couples TRBV7-2 to TRBJ2-3, with TRBD2 matching 7 bases. The CDR3 spans 14 residues. CDR1 and CDR2 from the germline V gene are SGHTA and FQGNSA. Here the CDR3 reads CASSLAEGTDTQYF. CDR3 in DNA: TGTGCCAGCAGCCTAGCGGAGGGCACAGATACGCAGTATTTT.

V usage is TRBV7-3 and J usage is TRBJ1-2; D unclear. V lost 7 bases to trimming and J lost 8 bases, with 14 bases between them. The CDR3 loop spans 12 amino acids. CDR1 is SGHTA, CDR2 FQGTGA, per germline. CDR3 protein: CASITRMGGYTF. The CDR3 nucleotides read TGTGCCAGCATCACCCGAATGGGGGGCTACACCTTC.

The rearrangement links TRBV10-3 to TRBJ2-7, with D maybe TRBD1 (5 bases). V was pared by 0 bases and J by 2 bases, with 11 bases between. Per the germline V gene, CDR1 is ENHRY and CDR2 is SYGVKD. The CDR3 loop spans 15 amino acids. CDR3 protein: CAISESAGNPYEQYF. Written as DNA, the CDR3 is TGTGCCATCAGTGAGTCCGCAGGGAACCCCTACGAGCAGTACTTC.

For the CDR3, the DNA is TGTGCCAGTAGTACTCTCGGGAGAAGTGTATCTGGAAACACCATATATTTT. This sequence encodes CASSTLGRSVSGNTIYF. The J gene is TRBJ1-3, the V gene TRBV19; D uncertain. The V end was cut by 4 bases, the J end by 1 base, with 17 bases between. CDR3 length equals 17 residues. Germline loops: CDR1 LNHDA, CDR2 SQIVND (reference sequence). Combining the CDR3 with reference TRBV19 and TRBJ1-3 gives the whole variable domain DGGITQSPKYLFRKEGQNVTLSCEQNLNHDAMYWYRQDPGQGLRLIYYSQIVNDFQKGDIAEGYSVSREKKESFPLTVTSAQKNPTAFYLCASSTLGRSVSGNTIYFGEGSWLTVV.

This rearrangement joins TRBV25-1 to TRBJ2-4; D remains ambiguous. CDR3 length equals 11 residues. CDR1 is MGHDK and CDR2 is SYGVNS in the germline V gene. The V end lost 3 bases, the J end lost 6 bases, and 3 bases lay between the germline ends. CDR3 coding DNA: TGTGCCAGCAGTGACTTAAACATTCAGTACTTC. This encodes CASSDLNIQYF.

The V and J genes are TRBV27 and TRBJ1-2; a possible D gene is TRBD1 (6 bases). Trimming stripped 6 bases from V and 3 bases from J, with 17 bases between. This CDR3 spans 15 amino acids. Per germline, CDR1 MNHEY and CDR2 SMNVEV (reference sequence). CDR3 region: CASRRLDSLDYGYTF. The CDR3 DNA reads as TGTGCCAGCAGGAGGTTGGACAGTCTCGACTATGGCTACACCTTC.

The CDR3 coding sequence is TGTGCCAGCAGCTTAGTAGACGCGGGCGCTGAAGCTTTCTTT. Its protein product is CASSLVDAGAEAFF. The chain employs TRBV7-2 and TRBJ1-1; D gene ambiguous. Per the germline V gene, CDR1 is SGHTA and CDR2 is FQGNSA. The CDR3 has 14 amino acids. Trimming removed 1 base from V and 6 bases from J, with 12 bases in between.

This clone was counted between two and nine times. V usage is TRBV5-5 and J usage is TRBJ2-3, with D possibly being TRBD1 or TRBD2 (5 bases each). CDR1 is SGHKS, CDR2 YYEKEE, per germline (reference sequence). The ends were cut back, 0 bases at V and 0 bases at J, with 17 bases in the middle. The length of the CDR3 is 18 residues. DNA for the CDR3: TGTGCCAGCAGCTTGGTCTTGGGGGTTTCATCTAGCACAGATACGCAGTATTTT. Its translation: CASSLVLGVSSSTDTQYF.

A single count supports this clone. V is TRBV15 and J is TRBJ2-3; 10 bases agree with TRBD1. J was trimmed by 5 bases and V by 4 bases; bases with no gene match: 6. Germline V gene lookup returns CDR1 LNHNV and CDR2 YYDKDF (reference sequence). The CDR3 sequence is 15 residues long. CDR3 region: CATSNRDRGEDTQYF. The CDR3 DNA reads TGTGCCACCAGCAACCGGGACAGGGGAGAAGATACGCAGTATTTT.

This clone was observed a handful of times. The gene calls are TRBV28 and TRBJ2-2; possible D gene TRBD1, 5 bases. The V gene lost 4 bases and the J gene lost 5 bases, with 11 bases spanning the gap. Per germline, CDR1 MDHEN and CDR2 SYDVKM. CDR3 length equals 14 residues. The CDR3 nucleotides are TGTGCCAGCAGTTCCGGCCCAGGGACCGGGGAGCTGTTTTTT. Translating gives CASSSGPGTGELFF.

The chain joins TRBV29-1 to TRBJ1-3; D gene unclear. The CDR3 consists of 15 residues. Germline V CDR1 and CDR2: SQVTM, ANQGSEA. The germline V and J ends were trimmed by 0 bases and 0 bases, with 9 bases remaining between them. CDR3 residues: CSVEEGFASGNTIYF. CDR3 bases: TGCAGCGTTGAAGAGGGGTTTGCCTCTGGAAACACCATATATTTT. Complete variable domain (other parts from reference TRBV29-1 and TRBJ1-3): SAVISQKPSRDICQRGTSLTIQCQVDSQVTMMFWYRQQPGQSLTLIATANQGSEATYESGFVIDKFPISRPNLTFSTLTVSNMSPEDSSIYLCSVEEGFASGNTIYFGEGSWLTVV.

The rearrangement links TRBV29-1 to TRBJ2-7; D not certain. From germline, CDR1 is SQVTM and CDR2 ANQGSEA. The CDR3 has 12 residues. V was shortened by 2 bases and J by 2 bases, with 7 bases between the two germline ends. The CDR3 loop is CSVETRTYEQYF. Written as DNA, the CDR3 is TGCAGCGTTGAAACCCGGACCTACGAGCAGTACTTC.

V is TRBV12-5 and J is TRBJ1-1; no reliable D call. The V and J ends lost 5 bases and 0 bases respectively, with 7 bases between them. The CDR3 has 13 amino acids. Germline assignment: CDR1 LGHNT and CDR2 FRNRAP. The chain's CDR3 is CASGTTVNTEAFF. DNA for the CDR3: TGTGCTAGTGGTACGACGGTGAACACTGAAGCTTTCTTT.

The chain carries TRBV6-5 and TRBJ1-6; 7 bases align to TRBD1. The trim removed 0 bases at V and 7 bases at J, leaving 6 bases unmatched. CDR1 is MNHEY, CDR2 SVGAGI, per germline. The CDR3 covers 16 residues. CDR3: CASSYSEQGSNSPLHF. The CDR3 DNA reads as TGTGCCAGCAGTTACTCGGAACAGGGGTCGAATTCACCCCTCCACTTT.

The J gene is TRBJ2-7, the V gene TRBV11-1; D tentatively fits TRBD1 or TRBD2 (5 bases each). The CDR3 extends over 13 amino acids. The germline gives CDR1 SGHAT, CDR2 FQDESV (reference sequence). V was clipped by 5 bases and J by 1 base, with 9 bases between them. The CDR3 coding sequence is TGTGCCAGCAGCCTGGGACGGTCCTACGAGCAGTACTTC. Its protein product is CASSLGRSYEQYF.